This TCR beta chain is drawn from a study of T-cell memory formation after mild COVID-19. Study summary: Largely, TCR clusters stayed within a single donor. Notes on the study in general: Contracting CD8+ clones were enriched in EMRA, CD4+ mainly in CM and EM. Cross-reactive memory apparently joined, as some responding clones appeared in pre-infection memory.

The authors produced TCR alpha and TCR beta cDNA libraries with sample barcodes and UMIs by 5'RACE using constant-segment primers. A single record per CDR3 protein comes from TCRdb applying MiXCR to the 5' RACE reads. The table records hundreds of thousands of distinct CDR3 sequences, approximately 19% of them present only once. J was trimmed by 0 bases and V by 6 bases; bases with no gene match: 4. Germline lookup yields CDR1 ENHRY and CDR2 SYGVKD. The CDR3 spans 15 residues. This clonotype was observed a few times. Antigen specificity is unknown. The chain links TRBV10-3 to TRBJ2-3, with 9 bases matching TRBD2. Sequencing was performed on PBMCs or a T cell subset sorted from them (not recorded which). This receptor was identified in an adult woman who had mild COVID-19 (a few samples of this study predate the infection). Cell type and time point are not known. CDR3 DNA: TGTGCCATCAGAAAGGGACTAGCCAGCACAGATACGCAGTATTTT. Its translation: CAIRKGLASTDTQYF.